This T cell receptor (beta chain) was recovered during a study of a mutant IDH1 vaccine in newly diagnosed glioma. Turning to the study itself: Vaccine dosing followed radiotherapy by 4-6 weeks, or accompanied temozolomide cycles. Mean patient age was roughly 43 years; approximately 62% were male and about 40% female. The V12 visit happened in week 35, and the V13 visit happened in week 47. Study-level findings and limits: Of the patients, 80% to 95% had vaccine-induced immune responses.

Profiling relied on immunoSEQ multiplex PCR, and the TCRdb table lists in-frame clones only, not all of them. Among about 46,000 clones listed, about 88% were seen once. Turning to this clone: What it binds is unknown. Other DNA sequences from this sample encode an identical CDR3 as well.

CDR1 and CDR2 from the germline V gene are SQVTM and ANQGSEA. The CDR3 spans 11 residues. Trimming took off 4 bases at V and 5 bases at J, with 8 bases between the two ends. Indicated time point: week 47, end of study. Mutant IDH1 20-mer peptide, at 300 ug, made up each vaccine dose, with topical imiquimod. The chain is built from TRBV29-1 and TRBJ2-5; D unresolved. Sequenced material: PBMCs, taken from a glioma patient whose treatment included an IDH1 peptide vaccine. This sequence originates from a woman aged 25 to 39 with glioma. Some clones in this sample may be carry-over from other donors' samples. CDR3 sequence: CSVGVGETQYF. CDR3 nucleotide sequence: TGCAGCGTTGGGGTTGGGGAGACCCAGTACTTC.